This T cell receptor beta chain was sequenced in a study of cytomegalovirus exposure and HLA in healthy donors. The ends lost 4 bases at V and 5 bases at J; junction bases unmatched: 10. The CDR3 totals 16 residues. The germline gives CDR1 SGHRS, CDR2 YFSETQ. The PCR made use of 60 Vbeta and 13 Jbeta primers. Clones were sequenced by immunoSEQ multiplex PCR, and TCRdb holds only the in-frame ones, with some missing. Of some 250,000 clones in the sample, 82% were seen once. Sequencing was done on a sample of PBMCs. The chain carries TRBV5-1 and TRBJ2-5; 11 positions agree with TRBD2. The source is a woman in her thirties or forties in good health and CMV-seropositive. The chain's CDR3 is CASSTGTSGDLETQYF. In nucleotides, the CDR3 is TGCGCCAGCAGCACTGGGACTAGCGGCGACCTGGAGACCCAGTACTTC.